This entry lists 15 T cell receptor beta chains sequenced from one sample in a study of T-cell memory formation after mild COVID-19. TCRdb processed the 5' RACE reads anew with MiXCR; each CDR3 protein has one entry. The table records fewer than 110,000 distinct CDR3 sequences, around 14% of them present only once. Material: PBMCs or a T cell subset sorted from them (not recorded which). Receptor source: a man aged 18 to 29 who had mild COVID-19 (a few samples of this study predate the infection). Cell type and time point are not known.

This clonotype was seen a few times. The gene calls are TRBV10-3 and TRBJ2-1; D may match TRBD1 or TRBD2 (6 bases each). V was pared by 11 bases and J by 0 bases, with 11 bases between. The CDR3 covers 13 residues. Per the germline V gene, CDR1 is ENHRY and CDR2 is SYGVKD. CDR3 amino acids: CALGGISYNEQFF. The CDR3 DNA follows: TGTGCCTTGGGGGGCATCTCCTACAATGAGCAGTTCTTC.

This clonotype occurred a few times. This chain connects TRBV7-3 to TRBJ2-7; D may be TRBD1 (5 bases). The CDR3 contains 13 residues. Germline CDR1 is SGHTA and CDR2 is FQGTGA. V lost 6 bases to trimming and J lost 13 bases, with 22 bases between them. The CDR3 DNA sequence: TGTGCCAGCAGGCCCCGATACAGGAAGGGAATATACTTC. The encoded protein is CASRPRYRKGIYF.

This clonotype was detected only a few times. This chain joins TRBV5-4 and TRBJ2-3, with 8 bases that match TRBD2. Trimming at V came to 9 bases and at J to 2 bases, leaving 5 bases not matched to a gene. Germline V gives CDR1 SGHNT, CDR2 YYREEE (reference sequence). CDR3 length equals 13 residues. CDR3 in DNA: TGTGCCACACTAGCGGACCCCACAGATACGCAGTATTTT. Protein: CATLADPTDTQYF.

This clonotype came up many times. The chain carries TRBV4-1 and TRBJ2-7, with 7 bases aligning to TRBD2. This CDR3 contains 13 residues. V shed 4 bases, J shed 7 bases, and the junction held 7 bases outside the gene matches. Per germline, CDR1 MGHRA and CDR2 YSYEKL. CDR3 sequence: CASSRRREGEQYF. The CDR3 DNA reads as TGCGCCAGCAGCCGCCGCAGGGAGGGGGAGCAGTACTTC.

The chain is built from TRBV7-3 and TRBJ2-4; a weak D match, TRBD2 (5 bases). Per the germline V gene, CDR1 is SGHTA and CDR2 is FQGTGA. The V gene lost 5 bases and the J gene lost 7 bases, with 18 bases spanning the gap. This CDR3 comprises 15 residues. CDR3 residues: CASSESGLRGNIQYF. The CDR3 coding sequence is TGTGCCAGCAGCGAGAGCGGACTTCGAGGCAACATTCAGTACTTC.

The chain is built from TRBV12-3 or TRBV12-4 and TRBJ1-2; D is perhaps TRBD1 (5 bases). The CDR3 is 12 residues long. V lost 6 bases and J 8 bases, leaving 13 bases between the germline ends. CDR3 bases: TGTGCCAGCAGCCGACAGATGCCGGGCTACACCTTC. The encoded protein is CASSRQMPGYTF.

This clonotype was picked up a small number of times. The V call is TRBV5-5, the J call TRBJ2-7; D may be TRBD2 (7 bases). The CDR3 loop spans 15 amino acids. Germline V gene sequence: CDR1 SGHKS, CDR2 YYEKEE (reference sequence). Trimming took off 0 bases at V and 5 bases at J, with 15 bases between the two ends. The CDR3: CASSLGPGEGDEQYV. The CDR3, as DNA: TGTGCCAGCAGCTTGGGTCCAGGGGAGGGTGACGAGCAGTACGTC.

A word on this clonotype: A much bigger clone sits one base away, suggesting this may be a read error. This chain links TRBV27 with TRBJ2-7, with unresolved D. CDR3 length equals 15 residues. Germline V gene lookup returns CDR1 MNHEY and CDR2 SMNVEV (reference sequence). The CDR3 sequence is CDSSLLARSSYEQYF. CDR3 nucleotides: TGTGACAGCAGTTTATTAGCCAGGAGCTCCTACGAGCAGTACTTC.

This clonotype was counted at least ten times. V is TRBV29-1 and J is TRBJ2-3; D may be TRBD1 (6 bases). The CDR3 spans 11 residues. V was pared by 5 bases and J by 11 bases, with 14 bases between. Germline V CDR1 and CDR2: SQVTM, ANQGSEA. DNA of the CDR3: TGCAGCGTTTCTCATCAGGGGATGCAGTATTTT. This codes for CSVSHQGMQYF.

This clonotype was seen many times. The gene calls are TRBV6-6 and TRBJ2-1, with TRBD2 identical over 12 bases. V was pared by 6 bases and J by 3 bases, with 15 bases of the junction left unmatched. Germline V lookup: CDR1 MNHNY, CDR2 SVGAGI (reference sequence). The CDR3 has 19 residues. The CDR3, as DNA: TGTGCCAGCAGCCCAGCGATAACAGAGACTAGCGGGGGCTACAATGAGCAGTTCTTC. This sequence encodes CASSPAITETSGGYNEQFF.

This clonotype showed up just a few times. This chain connects TRBV9 to TRBJ2-5; no clear D gene. V lost 0 bases, J lost 1 base, and 13 bases lay in between. Germline values: CDR1 SGDLS, CDR2 YYNGEE. The CDR3 sequence is 16 residues long. The CDR3 DNA follows: TGTGCCAGCAGCGTAGGGACCGTCGGGTTCCAAGAGACCCAGTACTTC. Its protein is CASSVGTVGFQETQYF.

A few counts support this clonotype. This CDR3 is CASELGRGTDTQYF. CDR3 nucleotide sequence: TGTGCCAGCGAGTTGGGACGGGGCACAGATACGCAGTATTTT. The chain employs TRBV2 and TRBJ2-3; D tentatively fits TRBD1 or TRBD2 (5 bases each). CDR3 size: 14 residues. Germline V CDR1 and CDR2: SNHLY, FYNNEI. Trimming stripped 8 bases from V and 1 base from J, with 13 bases between.

The table lists this clonotype with many counts. The chain links TRBV24-1 to TRBJ2-3; 7 bases map to TRBD1. Trimming removed 4 bases from V and 0 bases from J; junction bases left unmatched: 3. This CDR3 contains 15 residues. CDR1 is KGHDR, CDR2 SFDVKD, per germline. The CDR3 protein is CATSDPGQSTDTQYF. As DNA, the CDR3 is TGTGCCACCAGTGACCCGGGACAGAGCACAGATACGCAGTATTTT.

This clonotype appeared a few times. Compared with germline, one end of the junction differs, possibly owing to a read error. Here the CDR3 DNA reads TGTGCCCCCAGCAGAGGCTTACGAGCGGGGGGGCCAGAAGAGACCCAGTACTTC. Translated: CAPSRGLRAGGPEETQYF. This sequence joins TRBV15 and TRBJ2-5; TRBD2 agrees at 10 bases. CDR3 length: 18 amino acids. CDR1 and CDR2 from the germline V gene are LNHNV and YYDKDF (reference sequence).

This chain joins TRBV10-3 and TRBJ2-7, with D perhaps TRBD1 (5 bases). The CDR3 is 15 amino acids. The germline V gene has CDR1 ENHRY and CDR2 SYGVKD. Between the trimmed V and J ends, which lost 6 bases and 2 bases, there was a span of 17 bases. The CDR3 loop reads CAIRTTTGITYEQYF. CDR3 nucleotide sequence: TGTGCCATCAGGACCACCACAGGTATAACCTACGAGCAGTACTTC.